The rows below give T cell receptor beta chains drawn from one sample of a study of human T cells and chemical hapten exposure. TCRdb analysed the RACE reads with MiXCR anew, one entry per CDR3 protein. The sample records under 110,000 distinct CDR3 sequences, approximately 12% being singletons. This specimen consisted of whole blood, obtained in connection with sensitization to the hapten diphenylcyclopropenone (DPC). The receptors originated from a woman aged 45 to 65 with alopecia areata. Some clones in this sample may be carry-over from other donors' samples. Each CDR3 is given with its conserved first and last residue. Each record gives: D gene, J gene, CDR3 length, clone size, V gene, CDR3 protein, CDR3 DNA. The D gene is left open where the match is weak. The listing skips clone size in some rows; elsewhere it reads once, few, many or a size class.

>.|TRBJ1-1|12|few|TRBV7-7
CASSPLRAEAFF
TGTGCTAGCAGCCCACTACGGGCCGAAGCTTTCTTT
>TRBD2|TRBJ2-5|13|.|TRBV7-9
CASRSSGGETQYF
TGTGCCAGCAGGTCTAGCGGGGGAGAGACCCAGTACTTC
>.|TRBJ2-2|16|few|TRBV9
CASSVAAGSNTGELFF
TGTGCCAGCAGCGTAGCAGCGGGCTCGAACACCGGGGAGCTGTTTTTT
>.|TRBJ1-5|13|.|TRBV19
CASRWGSNQPQHF
TGTGCCAGTCGTTGGGGCAGCAATCAGCCCCAGCATTTT
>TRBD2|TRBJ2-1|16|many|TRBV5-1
CASSFGTSDSGDEQFF
TGCGCCAGCAGCTTCGGGACTAGCGATTCGGGGGATGAGCAGTTCTTC
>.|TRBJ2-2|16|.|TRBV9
CASSVDSPRHTGVLFF
TGTGCCAGCAGCGTAGACTCCCCTAGGCACACCGGGGTGCTGTTTTTT
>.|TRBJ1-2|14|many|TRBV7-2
CASSSRATNYGYTF
TGTGCCAGCAGCTCCAGGGCCACTAACTATGGCTACACCTTC
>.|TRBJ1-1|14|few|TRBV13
CASSSRDMGTEAFF
TGTGCCAGCAGCTCCCGGGACATGGGGACTGAAGCTTTCTTT
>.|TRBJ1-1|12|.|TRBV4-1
CASGMGRTEAFF
TGCGCCAGCGGGATGGGAAGAACTGAAGCTTTCTTT
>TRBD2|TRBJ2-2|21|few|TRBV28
CAGLPNGPGLAGLPNTGELFF
TGTGCCGGTCTTCCTAACGGACCGGGACTAGCGGGTCTTCCGAACACCGGGGAGCTGTTTTTT
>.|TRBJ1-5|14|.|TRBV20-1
CSATPGPGNQPQHF
TGCAGTGCTACACCCGGGCCGGGCAATCAGCCCCAGCATTTT
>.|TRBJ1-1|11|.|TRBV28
CASRLATEAFF
TGTGCCAGCAGGTTGGCCACTGAAGCTTTCTTT
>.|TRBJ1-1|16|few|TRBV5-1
CASSLGVTGVNTEAFF
TGCGCCAGCAGCTTGGGCGTGACAGGTGTTAACACTGAAGCTTTCTTT
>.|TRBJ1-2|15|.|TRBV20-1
CSAPPWQRLNYGYTF
TGCAGTGCCCCCCCTTGGCAGCGGCTTAACTATGGCTACACCTTC
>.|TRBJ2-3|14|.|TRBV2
CASSERRVADTQYF
TGTGCCAGCAGTGAACGGAGAGTTGCAGATACGCAGTATTTT
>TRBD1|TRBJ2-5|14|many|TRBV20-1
CSARRQGRQETQYF
TGCAGTGCCCGAAGACAGGGCAGGCAAGAGACCCAGTACTTC
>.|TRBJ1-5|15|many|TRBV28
CASRRVFISNQPQHF
TGTGCCAGCAGGCGGGTCTTCATTAGCAATCAGCCCCAGCATTTT
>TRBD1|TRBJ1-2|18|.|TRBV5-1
CASSFTTVPGQGNYGYTF
TGCGCCAGCAGCTTCACAACAGTCCCGGGACAGGGAAACTATGGCTACACCTTC
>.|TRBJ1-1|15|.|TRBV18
CASSPRQAQNTEAFF
TGTGCCAGCTCACCCCGACAGGCCCAGAACACTGAAGCTTTCTTT
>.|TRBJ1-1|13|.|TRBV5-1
CASRVSTGTEAFF
TGCGCCAGCAGGGTTTCTACGGGCACTGAAGCTTTCTTT
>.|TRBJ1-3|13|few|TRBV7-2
CASSPGGGNTIYF
TGTGCCAGCAGCCCCGGAGGGGGAAACACCATATATTTT
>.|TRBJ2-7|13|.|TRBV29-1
CSVEGQVETEQYF
TGCAGCGTTGAAGGACAGGTTGAAACCGAGCAGTACTTC